Here is one TCR beta chain with its context. The data belong to a study of T cells in Graves' hyperthyroidism and ophthalmopathy. With 5 bases clipped from V and 0 bases from J, the junction kept 5 bases outside the gene matches. Germline loops: CDR1 PRHDT, CDR2 FYEKMQ (reference sequence). This CDR3 spans 17 amino acids. Amplification of TCR beta CDR3 regions used RNA as the template. The HTBI set primed first-round TCR CDR3 RT-PCR. Using its own MiXCR run on the multiplex PCR reads, TCRdb lists one record per CDR3 protein. The data show under 200,000 distinct CDR3 sequences, 9.4% seen once. Diagnostic assessment was based on clinical symptoms, serum thyroxine and TRAb, thyroid ultrasound and orbital computed tomography.

The TCR originated in a woman under 30 with Graves' hyperthyroidism that later progressed to Graves' ophthalmopathy. Sequenced: blood. This chain joins TRBV13 and TRBJ2-3, with 13 bases identical to TRBD2. CDR3 DNA sequence: TGTGCCAGCAGCGGGACTAGCGGGGTGCCTAGCACAGATACGCAGTATTTT. Translation gives CASSGTSGVPSTDTQYF.